The T cell receptor (beta chain) under discussion was sequenced for a study of blood T cell repertoires in COVID-19 (TCRdb year 2020). Context from the whole study: Samples covering the acute and convalescent phases of COVID-19 were provided by collaborators in the United States, Italy and Spain. The repertoires were released in a freely available public database meant as a resource for research on the immune response to SARS-CoV-2. The prospective study material was composed of cDNA or gDNA derived from T cells, B-cell-depleted T cells, or PBMCs. Nearly every sample came with metadata listing a de-identified subject ID, COVID-19 status, age in years and sex. The dataset comprised deeply sampled blood TCRbeta repertoires from subjects exposed to, actively infected with, or recovered from COVID-19. Where available, HLA class I and class II types were obtained from metadata supplied by the sample provider rather than from assay-based typing. The samples were drawn from two sources: the first 160 participants of the ongoing ImmuneRACE study, and over 1,000 subjects contributed by 6 global collaborators. The research as a whole found: The quantity of clinical and demographic metadata differed by source and by participant and was supplied without curation.

TCRbeta CDR3 regions were amplified from genomic DNA by means of the immunoSEQ Assay, a bias-controlled multiplex PCR. In the authors' own workflow: Within the assay, amplification of reference gene primers was used to estimate how many nucleated cells each sample contained. To quantify the absolute abundance of each unique TCRbeta CDR3 rearrangement, sequence reads were collapsed and filtered. For each sample, productive Simpson clonality was calculated by taking the square root of Simpson's diversity index across productive rearrangements. TCRdb retrieved this table from immuneACCESS and kept in-frame rearrangements only. Not all clones are present; in checked studies, unresolved V genes account for under half, and no reason is known for the remainder. That table supplies the V and J calls and clone size; D and trimming were determined from the DNA. For this sample the table gives some 250,000 clones, of which approximately 90% were detected only once. The biggest ten clones account for about 0.99% of the sample.

Samples from volunteer blood donors who had recovered from COVID-19 were contributed by a second Seattle source. The collaborating institutions used their own protocols to collect whole blood in K2EDTA tubes. For TCRbeta analysis, collaborators shipped samples as frozen whole blood, isolated PBMCs, or DNA extracted from either of those sample types. This clone was counted once. Its antigen is unknown. One base away there is no much larger clone; base qualities are not given. Including cysteine and phenylalanine, the CDR3 has 13 amino acids. The sequence is cut down to CDR3 DNA, 39 bases in frame from base 1. V lost 10 bases and J lost 4 bases, and the count of bases not matched to a germline gene is 9.

The sample consisted of peripheral blood. This TCR derives from a woman in her thirties or forties who had recovered from COVID-19. The V and J genes are TRBV12-3 or TRBV12-4 and TRBJ2-5, and 7 bases in between align with TRBD2. The CDR3 in this case is CATSREGRETQYF. The DNA sequence reads TGTGCCACCTCAAGGGAGGGGCGAGAGACCCAGTACTTC.